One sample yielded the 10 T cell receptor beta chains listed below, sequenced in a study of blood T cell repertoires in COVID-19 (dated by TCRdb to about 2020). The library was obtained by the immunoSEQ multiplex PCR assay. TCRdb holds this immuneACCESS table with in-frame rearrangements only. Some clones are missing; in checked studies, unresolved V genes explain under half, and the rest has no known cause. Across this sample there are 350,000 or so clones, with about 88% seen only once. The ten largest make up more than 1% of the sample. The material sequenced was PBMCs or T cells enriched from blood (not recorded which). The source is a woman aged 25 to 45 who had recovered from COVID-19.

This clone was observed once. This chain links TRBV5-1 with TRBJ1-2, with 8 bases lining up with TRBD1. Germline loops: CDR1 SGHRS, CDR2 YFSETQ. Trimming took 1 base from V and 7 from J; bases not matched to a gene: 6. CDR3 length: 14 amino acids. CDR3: CASSLTQGASGYTF. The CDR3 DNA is TGCGCCAGCAGCTTGACCCAGGGGGCTTCTGGCTACACCTTC. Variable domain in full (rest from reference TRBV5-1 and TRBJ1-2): KAGVTQTPRYLIKTRGQQVTLSCSPISGHRSVSWYQQTPGQGLQFLFEYFSETQRNKGNFPGRFSGRQFSNSRSEMNVSTLELGDSALYLCASSLTQGASGYTFGSGTRLTVV.

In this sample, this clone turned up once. This chain's CDR3 is CASSLGTGIQETQYF. DNA for the CDR3: TGTGCCAGCAGCTTAGGGACAGGGATCCAAGAGACCCAGTACTTC. The chain couples TRBV7-7 to TRBJ2-5; 8 bases align to TRBD1. The CDR3 is made up of 15 amino acids. Losses at the gene ends were 1 base for V and 1 base for J; bases not matched to a gene: 2. Germline V gene sequence: CDR1 SSHAT, CDR2 FNYEAQ (reference sequence).

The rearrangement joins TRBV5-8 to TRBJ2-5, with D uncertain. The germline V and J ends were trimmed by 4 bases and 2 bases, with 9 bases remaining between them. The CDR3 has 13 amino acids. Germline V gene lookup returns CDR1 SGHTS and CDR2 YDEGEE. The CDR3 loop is CASSPGHQETQYF. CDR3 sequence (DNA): TGTGCCAGCAGCCCCGGTCATCAAGAGACCCAGTACTTC.

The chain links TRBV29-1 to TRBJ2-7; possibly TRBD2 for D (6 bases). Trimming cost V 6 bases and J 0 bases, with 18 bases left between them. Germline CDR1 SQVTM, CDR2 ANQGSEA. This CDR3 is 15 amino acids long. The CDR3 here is CSVPGSGGDSYEQYF. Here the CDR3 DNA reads TGCAGCGTCCCGGGGAGTGGCGGGGACTCCTACGAGCAGTACTTC.

The DNA of the CDR3 is TGCGCCAGCAGCTTGGAAGTAGGAGTGAACACTGAAGCTTTCTTT. Translated, it gives CASSLEVGVNTEAFF. The rearrangement joins TRBV5-1 to TRBJ1-1; D is uncertain. CDR3 length equals 15 residues. V was clipped by 0 bases and J by 0 bases, with 9 bases between them. The germline gives CDR1 SGHRS, CDR2 YFSETQ.

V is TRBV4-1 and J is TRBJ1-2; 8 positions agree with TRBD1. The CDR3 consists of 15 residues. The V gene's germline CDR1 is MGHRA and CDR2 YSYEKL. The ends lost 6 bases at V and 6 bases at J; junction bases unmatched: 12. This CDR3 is CASSPGPGQGHGYTF. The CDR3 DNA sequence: TGCGCCAGCAGTCCCGGGCCTGGACAGGGCCATGGCTACACCTTC.

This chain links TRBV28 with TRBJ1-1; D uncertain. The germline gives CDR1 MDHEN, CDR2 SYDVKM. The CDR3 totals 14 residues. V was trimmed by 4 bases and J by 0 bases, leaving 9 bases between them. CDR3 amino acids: CASSSPGLNTEAFF. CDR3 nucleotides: TGTGCCAGCAGTTCTCCCGGGTTGAACACTGAAGCTTTCTTT. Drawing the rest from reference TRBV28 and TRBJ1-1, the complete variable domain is DVKVTQSSRYLVKRTGEKVFLECVQDMDHENMFWYRQDPGLGLRLIYFSYDVKMKEKGDIPEGYSVSREKKERFSLILESASTNQTSMYLCASSSPGLNTEAFFGQGTRLTVV.

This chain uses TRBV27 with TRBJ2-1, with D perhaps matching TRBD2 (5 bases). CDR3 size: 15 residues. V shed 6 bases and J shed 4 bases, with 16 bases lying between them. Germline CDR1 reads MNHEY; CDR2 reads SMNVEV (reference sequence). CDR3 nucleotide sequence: TGTGCCAGCAGCACTGAGAGGGCCAGTTACAATGAGCAGTTCTTC. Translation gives CASSTERASYNEQFF.

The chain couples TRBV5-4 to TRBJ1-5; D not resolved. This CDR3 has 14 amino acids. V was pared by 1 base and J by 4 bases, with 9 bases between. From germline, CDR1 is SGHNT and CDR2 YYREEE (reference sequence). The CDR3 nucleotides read TGTGCCAGCAGCTTGTTTCCAGGAAATCAGCCCCAGCATTTT. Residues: CASSLFPGNQPQHF.

In DNA, the CDR3 is TGCAGCGTCCAGGACACGAGCAATCAGCCCCAGCATTTT. Its translation: CSVQDTSNQPQHF. The rearrangement links TRBV29-1 to TRBJ1-5, with D tentatively TRBD1 (5 bases). Trimming cost V 6 bases and J 1 base, with 10 bases left between them. This CDR3 contains 13 residues. The germline gives CDR1 SQVTM, CDR2 ANQGSEA.